This T cell receptor beta chain was sequenced for a study of human T cells and chemical hapten exposure. TCRdb called the RACE reads again in MiXCR, with one record for every CDR3 protein. The sample records around 120,000 distinct CDR3 sequences, approximately 15% being singletons. This sample's time point: patch test 1, 2 weeks after DPC sensitization. Treatment indicated: therapeutic diphenylcyclopropenone sensitization with weekly scalp DPC. Extraction yielded total RNA from whole blood (unfractionated). In this sample, this clonotype turned up a few times. The CDR3 has 12 amino acids. The J segment lost 10 bases and the V segment lost 5 bases, leaving 5 bases of the junction unmatched.

Sequenced material: whole blood, taken in connection with sensitization to the hapten diphenylcyclopropenone (DPC). This clonotype was sampled from a man between 18 and 29 years old with alopecia areata. Some clones in this sample may be carry-over from other donors' samples. The chain has TRBV12-3 or TRBV12-4 and TRBJ2-3, with 8 bases lining up with TRBD2. The CDR3 reads CASSLGLAPQYF. DNA for the CDR3: TGTGCCAGCAGTCTCGGACTAGCCCCGCAGTATTTT.